This T cell receptor (beta chain) is drawn from a study of PD-L1 blockade in urothelial cancer. Unmatched junction bases numbered 6, after V lost 7 bases and J lost 5 bases. The CDR3 extends over 13 amino acids. Germline loops: CDR1 SGHAT, CDR2 FQNNGV. Urothelial carcinoma, locally advanced or metastatic, affected the patients. Added to each PCR by spiking were synthetic TCR analog templates. The protocol was immunoSEQ multiplex PCR, while the TCRdb copy is restricted to in-frame clones and leaves out a portion. The data show 56,000 or so clones, with about 86% seen just once and 2.5% to 3.5% held by the top ten.

This specimen was PBMCs, taken around atezolizumab (anti-PD-L1) treatment. The chain couples TRBV11-2 to TRBJ2-7, with 9 nucleotides matching TRBD2. The receptor was derived from a man aged 50 or older with urothelial cancer. Here the CDR3 reads CASKASGIHEQYF. CDR3 DNA sequence: TGTGCCAGCAAAGCTAGCGGGATCCACGAGCAGTACTTC.